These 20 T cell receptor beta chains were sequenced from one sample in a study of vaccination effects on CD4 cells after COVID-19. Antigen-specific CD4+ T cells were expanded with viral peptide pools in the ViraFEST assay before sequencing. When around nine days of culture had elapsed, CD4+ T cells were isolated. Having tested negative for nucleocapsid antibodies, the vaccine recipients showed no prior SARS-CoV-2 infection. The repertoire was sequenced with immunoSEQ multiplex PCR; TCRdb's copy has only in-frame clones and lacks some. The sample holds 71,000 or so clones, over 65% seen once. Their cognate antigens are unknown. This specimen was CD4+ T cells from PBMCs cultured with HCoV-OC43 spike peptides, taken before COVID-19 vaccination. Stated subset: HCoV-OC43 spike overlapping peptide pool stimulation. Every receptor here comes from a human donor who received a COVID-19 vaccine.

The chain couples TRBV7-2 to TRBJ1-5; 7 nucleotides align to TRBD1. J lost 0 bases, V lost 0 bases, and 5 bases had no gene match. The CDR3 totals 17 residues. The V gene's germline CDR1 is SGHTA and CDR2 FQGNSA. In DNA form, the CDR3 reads TGTGCCAGCAGCTTAGCGCTAGGGGGCTCTAGCAATCAGCCCCAGCATTTT. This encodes CASSLALGGSSNQPQHF.

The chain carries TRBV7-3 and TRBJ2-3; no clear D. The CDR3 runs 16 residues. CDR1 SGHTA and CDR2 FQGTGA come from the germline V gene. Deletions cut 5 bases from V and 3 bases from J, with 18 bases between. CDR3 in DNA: TGTGCCAGCAGCCGCAATCCGGGTTTGGTAACAGATACGCAGTATTTT. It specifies CASSRNPGLVTDTQYF.

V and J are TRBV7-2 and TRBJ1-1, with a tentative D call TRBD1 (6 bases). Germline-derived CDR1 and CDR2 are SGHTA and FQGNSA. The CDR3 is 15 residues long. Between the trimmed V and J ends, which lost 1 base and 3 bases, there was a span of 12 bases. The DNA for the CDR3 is TGTGCCAGCAGCTTAGTAGGGGGTGAGGACACTGAAGCTTTCTTT. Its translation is CASSLVGGEDTEAFF.

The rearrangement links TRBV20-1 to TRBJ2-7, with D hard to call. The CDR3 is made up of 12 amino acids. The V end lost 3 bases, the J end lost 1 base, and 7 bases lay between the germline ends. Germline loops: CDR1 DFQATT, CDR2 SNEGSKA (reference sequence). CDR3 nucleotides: TGCAGTGCTAGTCACCGGTCCTACGAGCAGTACGTC. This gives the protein CSASHRSYEQYV.

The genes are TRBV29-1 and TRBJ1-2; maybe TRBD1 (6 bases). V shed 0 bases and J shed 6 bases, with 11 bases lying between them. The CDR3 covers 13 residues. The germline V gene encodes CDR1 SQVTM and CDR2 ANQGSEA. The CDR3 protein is CSVEDSGGHGYTF. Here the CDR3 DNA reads TGCAGCGTTGAAGATTCCGGGGGCCATGGCTACACCTTC.

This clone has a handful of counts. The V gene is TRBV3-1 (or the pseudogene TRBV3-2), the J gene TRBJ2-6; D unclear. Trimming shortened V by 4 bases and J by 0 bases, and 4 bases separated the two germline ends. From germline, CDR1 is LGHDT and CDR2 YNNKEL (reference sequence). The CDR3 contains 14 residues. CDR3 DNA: TGTGCCAGCAGCCGAGACTCTGGGGCCAACGTCCTGACTTTC. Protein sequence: CASSRDSGANVLTF.

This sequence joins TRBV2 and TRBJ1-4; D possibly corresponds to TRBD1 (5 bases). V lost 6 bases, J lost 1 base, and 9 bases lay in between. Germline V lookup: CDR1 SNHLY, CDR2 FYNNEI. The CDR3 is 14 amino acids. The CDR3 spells CASRPGGTNEKLFF. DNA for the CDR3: TGTGCCAGCAGACCGGGGGGAACTAATGAAAAACTGTTTTTT.

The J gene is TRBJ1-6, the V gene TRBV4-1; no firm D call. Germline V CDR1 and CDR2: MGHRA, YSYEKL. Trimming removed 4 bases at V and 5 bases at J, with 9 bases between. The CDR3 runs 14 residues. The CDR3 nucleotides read TGCGCCAGCAGCCTCCTCACTAATAATTCACCCCTCCACTTT. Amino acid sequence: CASSLLTNNSPLHF.

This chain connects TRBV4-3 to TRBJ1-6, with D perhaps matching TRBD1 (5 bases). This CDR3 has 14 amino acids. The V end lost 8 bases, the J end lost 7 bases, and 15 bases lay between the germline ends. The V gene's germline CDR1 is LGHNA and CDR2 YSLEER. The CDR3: CASSRGALNSPLHF. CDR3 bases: TGCGCCAGCTCAAGAGGGGCATTAAATTCACCCCTCCACTTT.

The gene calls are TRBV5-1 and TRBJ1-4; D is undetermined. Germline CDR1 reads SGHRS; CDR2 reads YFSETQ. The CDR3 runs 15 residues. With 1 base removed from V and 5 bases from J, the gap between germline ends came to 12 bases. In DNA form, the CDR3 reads TGCGCCAGCAGCTTGCTATCGACACCGAATGAAAAACTGTTTTTT. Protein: CASSLLSTPNEKLFF.

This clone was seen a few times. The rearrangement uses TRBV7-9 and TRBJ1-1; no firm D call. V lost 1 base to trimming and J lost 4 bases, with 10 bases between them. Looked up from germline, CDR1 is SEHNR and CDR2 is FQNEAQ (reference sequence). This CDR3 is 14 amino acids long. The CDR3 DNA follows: TGTGCCAGCAGCTTAGAATTGTCGGGCACTGAAGCTTTCTTT. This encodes CASSLELSGTEAFF.

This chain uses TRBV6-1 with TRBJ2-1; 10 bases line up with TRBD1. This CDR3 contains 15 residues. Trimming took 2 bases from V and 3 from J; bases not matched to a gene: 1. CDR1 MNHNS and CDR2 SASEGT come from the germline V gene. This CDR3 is CASSERTGGYNEQFF. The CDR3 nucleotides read TGTGCCAGCAGTGAAAGGACAGGGGGCTACAATGAGCAGTTCTTC.

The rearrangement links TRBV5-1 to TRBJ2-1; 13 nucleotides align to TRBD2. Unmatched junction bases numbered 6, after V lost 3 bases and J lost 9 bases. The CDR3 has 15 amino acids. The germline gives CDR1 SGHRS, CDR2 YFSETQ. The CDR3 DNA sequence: TGCGCCAGCAGCTCGACTAGCGGGGGGTCTGGTGAGCAGTTCTTC. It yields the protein CASSSTSGGSGEQFF. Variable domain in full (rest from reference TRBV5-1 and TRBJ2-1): KAGVTQTPRYLIKTRGQQVTLSCSPISGHRSVSWYQQTPGQGLQFLFEYFSETQRNKGNFPGRFSGRQFSNSRSEMNVSTLELGDSALYLCASSSTSGGSGEQFFGPGTRLTVL.

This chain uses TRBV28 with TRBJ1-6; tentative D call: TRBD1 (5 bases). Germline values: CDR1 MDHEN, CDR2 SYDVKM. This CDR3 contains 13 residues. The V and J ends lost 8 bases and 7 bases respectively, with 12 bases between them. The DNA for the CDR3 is TGTGCCAGCCTCGGGGGGAGAAATTCACCCCTCCACTTT. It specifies CASLGGRNSPLHF.

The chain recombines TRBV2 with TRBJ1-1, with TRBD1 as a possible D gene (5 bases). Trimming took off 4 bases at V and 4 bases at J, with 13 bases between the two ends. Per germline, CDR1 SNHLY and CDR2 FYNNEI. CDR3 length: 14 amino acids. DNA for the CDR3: TGTGCCAGCAGTGTCCGGGGGTCTGGCACTGAAGCTTTCTTT. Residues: CASSVRGSGTEAFF.

CDR3 in DNA: TGTGCCAGCAGAAGGGCGGGGGTAGTGTTCGCCACCTTC. Amino acid sequence: CASRRAGVVFATF. The V and J genes are TRBV2 and TRBJ1-2; perhaps TRBD1 as D (5 bases). V lost 6 bases, J lost 13 bases, and 21 bases lay in between. The CDR3 totals 13 residues. Germline lookup yields CDR1 SNHLY and CDR2 FYNNEI.

CDR3 loop: CASSLLGQGATEAFF. DNA of the CDR3: TGTGCCAGCAGCTTATTGGGACAGGGGGCGACTGAAGCTTTCTTT. This chain connects TRBV7-3 to TRBJ1-1, with 12 bases lining up with TRBD1. Germline values: CDR1 SGHTA, CDR2 FQGTGA. J was trimmed by 5 bases and V by 2 bases; bases with no gene match: 3. This CDR3 region has 15 residues.

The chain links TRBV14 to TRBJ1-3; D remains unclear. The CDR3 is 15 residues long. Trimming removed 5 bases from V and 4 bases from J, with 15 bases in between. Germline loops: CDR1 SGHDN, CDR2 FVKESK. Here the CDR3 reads CASSTRGFSGNTIYF. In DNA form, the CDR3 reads TGTGCCAGCAGCACCCGGGGTTTCTCAGGAAACACCATATATTTT. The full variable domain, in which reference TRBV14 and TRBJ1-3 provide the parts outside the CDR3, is EAGVTQFPSHSVIEKGQTVTLRCDPISGHDNLYWYRRVMGKEIKFLLHFVKESKQDESGMPNNRFLAERTGGTYSTLKVQPAELEDSGVYFCASSTRGFSGNTIYFGEGSWLTVV.

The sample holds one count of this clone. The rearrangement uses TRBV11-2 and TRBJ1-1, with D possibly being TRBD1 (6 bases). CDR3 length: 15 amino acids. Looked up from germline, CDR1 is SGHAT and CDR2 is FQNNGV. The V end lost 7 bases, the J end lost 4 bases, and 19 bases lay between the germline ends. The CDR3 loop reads CASTLMGGLGTEAFF. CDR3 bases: TGTGCCAGCACCCTCATGGGGGGCTTGGGCACTGAAGCTTTCTTT.

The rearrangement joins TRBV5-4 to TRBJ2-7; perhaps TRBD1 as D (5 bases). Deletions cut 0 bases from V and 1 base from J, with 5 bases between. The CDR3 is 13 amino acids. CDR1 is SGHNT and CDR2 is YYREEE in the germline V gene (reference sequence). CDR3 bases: TGTGCCAGCAGCTTGGACAGGTCCTACGAGCAGTACGTC. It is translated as CASSLDRSYEQYV.